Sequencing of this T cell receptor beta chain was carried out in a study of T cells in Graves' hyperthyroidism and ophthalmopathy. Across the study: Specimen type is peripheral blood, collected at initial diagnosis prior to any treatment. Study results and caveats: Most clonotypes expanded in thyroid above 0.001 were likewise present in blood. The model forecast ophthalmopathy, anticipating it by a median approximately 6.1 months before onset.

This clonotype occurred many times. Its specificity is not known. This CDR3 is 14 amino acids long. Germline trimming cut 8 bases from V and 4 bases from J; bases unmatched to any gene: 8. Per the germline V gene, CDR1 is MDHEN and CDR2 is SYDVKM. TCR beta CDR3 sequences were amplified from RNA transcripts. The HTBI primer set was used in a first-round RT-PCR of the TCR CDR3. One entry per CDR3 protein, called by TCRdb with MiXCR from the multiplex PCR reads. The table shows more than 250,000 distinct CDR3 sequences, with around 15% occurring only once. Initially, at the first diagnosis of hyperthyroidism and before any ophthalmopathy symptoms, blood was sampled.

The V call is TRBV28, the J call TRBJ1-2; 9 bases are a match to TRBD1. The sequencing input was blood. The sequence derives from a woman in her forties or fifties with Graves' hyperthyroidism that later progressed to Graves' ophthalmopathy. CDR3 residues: CASLPGQGLYGYTF. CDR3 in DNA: TGTGCCAGCTTGCCGGGACAGGGACTCTATGGCTACACCTTC.